This T cell receptor beta chain was obtained from a study of T cell changes during pregnancy in multiple sclerosis. In germline, CDR1 is SNHLY, CDR2 FYNNEI. The J segment lost 7 bases and the V segment lost 3 bases, leaving 5 bases of the junction unmatched. CDR3 size: 15 residues. The assay was immunoSEQ multiplex PCR, and TCRdb's table has in-frame clones only and misses some. The sample has approximately 100,000 clones, about 94% seen once. Sequencing was performed on peripheral blood, taken before pregnancy. The rearrangement joins TRBV2 to TRBJ2-2; 10 bases line up with TRBD2. The receptor comes from a female donor with multiple sclerosis, enrolled in a pregnancy study. Here the CDR3 DNA reads TGTGCCAGCAGTGATAGTGGACTAGCGGACGGGGAGCTGTTTTTT. Translated, it gives CASSDSGLADGELFF.